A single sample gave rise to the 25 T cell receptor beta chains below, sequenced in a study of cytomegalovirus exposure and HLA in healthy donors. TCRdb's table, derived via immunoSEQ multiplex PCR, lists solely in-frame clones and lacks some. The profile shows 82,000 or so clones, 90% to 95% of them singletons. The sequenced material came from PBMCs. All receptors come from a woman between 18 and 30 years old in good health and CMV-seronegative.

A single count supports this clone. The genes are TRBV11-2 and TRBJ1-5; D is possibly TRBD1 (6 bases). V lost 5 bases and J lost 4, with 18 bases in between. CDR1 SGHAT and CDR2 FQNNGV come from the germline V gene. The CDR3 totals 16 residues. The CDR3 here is CASSPIVGTYNQPQHF. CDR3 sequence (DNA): TGTGCCAGCAGCCCCATAGTTGGGACATATAATCAGCCCCAGCATTTT.

CDR3 region: CASRGQERPEAFF. In DNA form, the CDR3 reads TGTGCCAGCAGAGGACAGGAGAGGCCTGAAGCTTTCTTT. This chain joins TRBV9 and TRBJ1-1; 7 bases line up with TRBD1. V gave up 5 bases and J gave up 6 bases; unmatched junction bases: 7. This CDR3 region has 13 residues. In germline, CDR1 is SGDLS, CDR2 YYNGEE.

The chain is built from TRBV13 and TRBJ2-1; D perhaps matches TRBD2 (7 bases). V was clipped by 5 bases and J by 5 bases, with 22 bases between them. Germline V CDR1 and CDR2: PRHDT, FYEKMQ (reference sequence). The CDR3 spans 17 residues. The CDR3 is CASSLGRVGGADNEQFF. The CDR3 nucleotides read TGTGCCAGCAGCCTCGGGCGGGTGGGGGGGGCCGACAATGAGCAGTTCTTC. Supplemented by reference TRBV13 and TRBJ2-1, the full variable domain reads AAGVIQSPRHLIKEKRETATLKCYPIPRHDTVYWYQQGPGQDPQFLISFYEKMQSDKGSIPDRFSAQQFSDYHSELNMSSLELGDSALYFCASSLGRVGGADNEQFFGPGTRLTVL.

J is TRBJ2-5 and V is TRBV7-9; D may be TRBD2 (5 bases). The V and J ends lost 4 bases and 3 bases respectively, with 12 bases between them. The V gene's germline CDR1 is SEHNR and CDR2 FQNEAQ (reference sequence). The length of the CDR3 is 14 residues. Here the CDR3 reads CASSSPPAEETQYF. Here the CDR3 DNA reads TGTGCCAGCAGCTCCCCCCCAGCGGAAGAGACCCAGTACTTC. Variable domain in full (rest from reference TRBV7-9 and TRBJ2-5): DTGVSQNPRHKITKRGQNVTFRCDPISEHNRLYWYRQTLGQGPEFLTYFQNEAQLEKSRLLSDRFSAERPKGSFSTLEIQRTEQGDSAMYLCASSSPPAEETQYFGPGTRLLVL.

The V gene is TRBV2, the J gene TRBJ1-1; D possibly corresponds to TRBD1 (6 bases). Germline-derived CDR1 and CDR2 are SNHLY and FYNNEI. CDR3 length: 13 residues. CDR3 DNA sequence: TGTGCTCGCTCCCTGGGGGCAGGGACTGAAGCTTTCTTT. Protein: CARSLGAGTEAFF.

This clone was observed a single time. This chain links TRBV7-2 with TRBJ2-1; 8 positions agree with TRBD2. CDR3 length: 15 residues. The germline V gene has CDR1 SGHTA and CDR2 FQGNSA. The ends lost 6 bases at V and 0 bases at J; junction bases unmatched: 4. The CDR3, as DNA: TGTGCCAGCAGGAATCGGGAGGGCTCCTACAATGAGCAGTTCTTC. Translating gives CASRNREGSYNEQFF.

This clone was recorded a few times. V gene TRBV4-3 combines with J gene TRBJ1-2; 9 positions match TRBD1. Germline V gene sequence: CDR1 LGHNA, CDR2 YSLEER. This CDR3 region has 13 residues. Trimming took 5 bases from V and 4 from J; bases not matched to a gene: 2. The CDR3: CASSGTGIYGYTF. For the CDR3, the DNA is TGCGCCAGCAGCGGGACAGGGATCTATGGCTACACCTTC.

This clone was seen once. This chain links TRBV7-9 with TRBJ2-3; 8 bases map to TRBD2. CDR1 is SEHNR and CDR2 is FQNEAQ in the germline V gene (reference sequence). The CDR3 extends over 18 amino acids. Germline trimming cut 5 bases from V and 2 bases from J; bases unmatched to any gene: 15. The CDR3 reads CASSGRGGAAGDTDTQYF. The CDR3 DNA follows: TGTGCCAGCAGCGGCCGGGGGGGGGCGGCAGGTGACACAGATACGCAGTATTTT.

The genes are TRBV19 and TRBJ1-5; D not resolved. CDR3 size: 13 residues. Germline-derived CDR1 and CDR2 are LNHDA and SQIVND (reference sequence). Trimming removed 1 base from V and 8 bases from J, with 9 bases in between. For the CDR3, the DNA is TGTGCCAGTAGTATAGTGCGAGTGGAGCCCCAGCATTTT. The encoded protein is CASSIVRVEPQHF.

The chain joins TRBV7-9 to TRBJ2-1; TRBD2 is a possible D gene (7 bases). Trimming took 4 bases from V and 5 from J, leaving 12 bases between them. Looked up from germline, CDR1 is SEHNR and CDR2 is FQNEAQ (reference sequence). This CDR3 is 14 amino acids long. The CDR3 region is CASSSGGHDNEQFF. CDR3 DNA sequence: TGTGCCAGCAGCTCCGGGGGGCACGACAATGAGCAGTTCTTC.

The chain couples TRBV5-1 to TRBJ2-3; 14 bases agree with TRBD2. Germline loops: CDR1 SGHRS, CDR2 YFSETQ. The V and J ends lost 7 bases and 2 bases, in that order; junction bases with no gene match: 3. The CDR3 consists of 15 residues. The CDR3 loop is CASRLAGGYTDTQYF. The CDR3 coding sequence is TGCGCCAGCCGACTAGCGGGGGGGTACACAGATACGCAGTATTTT.

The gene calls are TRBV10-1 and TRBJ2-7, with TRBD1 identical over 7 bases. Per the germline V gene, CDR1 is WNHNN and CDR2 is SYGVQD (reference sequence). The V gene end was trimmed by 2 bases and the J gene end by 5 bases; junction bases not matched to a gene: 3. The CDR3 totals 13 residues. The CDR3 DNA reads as TGCGCCAGCAGTGAGCGGACAGGCCACGAGCAGTACTTC. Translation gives CASSERTGHEQYF.

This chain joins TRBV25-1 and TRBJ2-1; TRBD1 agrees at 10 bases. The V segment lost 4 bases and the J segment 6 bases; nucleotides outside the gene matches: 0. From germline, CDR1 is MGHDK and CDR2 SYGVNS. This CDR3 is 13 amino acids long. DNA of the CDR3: TGTGCCAGCAGTGGGACAGGGGGCAATGAGCAGTTCTTC. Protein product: CASSGTGGNEQFF.

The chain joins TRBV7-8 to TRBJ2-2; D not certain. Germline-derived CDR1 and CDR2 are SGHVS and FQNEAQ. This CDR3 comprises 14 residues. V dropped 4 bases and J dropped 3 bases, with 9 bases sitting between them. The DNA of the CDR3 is TGTGCCAGCAGCTCCACCTTAGACACCGGGGAGCTGTTTTTT. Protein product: CASSSTLDTGELFF.

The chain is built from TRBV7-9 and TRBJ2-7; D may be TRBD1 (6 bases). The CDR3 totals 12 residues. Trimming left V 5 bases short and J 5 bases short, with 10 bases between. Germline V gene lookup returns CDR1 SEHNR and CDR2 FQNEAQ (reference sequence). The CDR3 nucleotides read TGTGCCAGCAGCCAGACAGGTGACGAGCAGTACTTC. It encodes CASSQTGDEQYF. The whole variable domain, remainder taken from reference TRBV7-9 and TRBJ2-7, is DTGVSQNPRHKITKRGQNVTFRCDPISEHNRLYWYRQTLGQGPEFLTYFQNEAQLEKSRLLSDRFSAERPKGSFSTLEIQRTEQGDSAMYLCASSQTGDEQYFGPGTRLTVT.

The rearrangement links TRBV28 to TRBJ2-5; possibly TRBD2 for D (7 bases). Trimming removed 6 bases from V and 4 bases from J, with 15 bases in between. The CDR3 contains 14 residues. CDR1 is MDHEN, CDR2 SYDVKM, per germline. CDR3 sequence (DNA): TGTGCCAGCAGGCGAGGGGGGGATCGAGAGACCCAGTACTTC. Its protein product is CASRRGGDRETQYF.

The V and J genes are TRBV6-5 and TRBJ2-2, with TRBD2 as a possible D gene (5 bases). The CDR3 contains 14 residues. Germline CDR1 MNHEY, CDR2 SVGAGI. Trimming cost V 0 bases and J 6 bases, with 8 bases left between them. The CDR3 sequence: CASSYSTEAGELFF. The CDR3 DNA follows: TGTGCCAGCAGTTACTCGACGGAGGCCGGGGAGCTGTTTTTT.

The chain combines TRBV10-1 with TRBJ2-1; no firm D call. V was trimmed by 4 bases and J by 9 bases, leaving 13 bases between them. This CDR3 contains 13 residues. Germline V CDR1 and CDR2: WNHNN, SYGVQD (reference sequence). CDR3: CASSGKSVGEQFF. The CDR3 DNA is TGCGCCAGCAGTGGGAAAAGCGTCGGTGAGCAGTTCTTC.

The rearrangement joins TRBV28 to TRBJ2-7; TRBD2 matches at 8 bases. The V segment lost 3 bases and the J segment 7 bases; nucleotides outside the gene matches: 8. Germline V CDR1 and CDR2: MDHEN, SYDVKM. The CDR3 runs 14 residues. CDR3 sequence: CASSFLSGGREQYF. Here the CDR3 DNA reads TGTGCCAGCAGTTTCCTCAGCGGGGGCAGGGAGCAGTACTTC.

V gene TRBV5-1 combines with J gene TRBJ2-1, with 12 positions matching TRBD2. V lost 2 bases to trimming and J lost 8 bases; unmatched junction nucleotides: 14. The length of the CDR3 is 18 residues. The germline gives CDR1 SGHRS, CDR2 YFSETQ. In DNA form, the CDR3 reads TGCGCCAGCAGCTTCCAGGAGGGGTGGACTAGCGGGAATCATGAGCAGTTCTTC. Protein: CASSFQEGWTSGNHEQFF.

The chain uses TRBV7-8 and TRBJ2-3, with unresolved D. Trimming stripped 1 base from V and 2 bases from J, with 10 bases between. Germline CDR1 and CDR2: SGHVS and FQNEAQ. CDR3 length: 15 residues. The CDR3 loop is CASSLDRRFTDTQYF. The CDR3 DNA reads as TGTGCCAGCAGCTTAGATCGGCGGTTCACAGATACGCAGTATTTT.

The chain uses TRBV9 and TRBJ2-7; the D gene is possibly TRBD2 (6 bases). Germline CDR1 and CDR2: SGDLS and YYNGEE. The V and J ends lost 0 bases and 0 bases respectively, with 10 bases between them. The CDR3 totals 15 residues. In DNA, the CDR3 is TGTGCCAGCAGCGTAGTGGCGGGGAGCTCCTACGAGCAGTACTTC. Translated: CASSVVAGSSYEQYF.

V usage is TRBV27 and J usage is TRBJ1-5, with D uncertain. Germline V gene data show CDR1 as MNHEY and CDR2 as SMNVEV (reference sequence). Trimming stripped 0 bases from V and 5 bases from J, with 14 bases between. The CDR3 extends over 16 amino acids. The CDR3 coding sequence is TGTGCCAGCAGTTTATCCGGGTTCTCGGCTTATCAGCCCCAGCATTTT. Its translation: CASSLSGFSAYQPQHF.

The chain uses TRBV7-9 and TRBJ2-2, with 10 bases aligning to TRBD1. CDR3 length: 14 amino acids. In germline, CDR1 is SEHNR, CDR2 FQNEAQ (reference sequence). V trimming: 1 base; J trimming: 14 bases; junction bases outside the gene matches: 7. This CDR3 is CASSLEPRQGALFF. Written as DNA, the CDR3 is TGTGCCAGCAGCTTAGAGCCCAGACAGGGGGCCCTGTTTTTT.

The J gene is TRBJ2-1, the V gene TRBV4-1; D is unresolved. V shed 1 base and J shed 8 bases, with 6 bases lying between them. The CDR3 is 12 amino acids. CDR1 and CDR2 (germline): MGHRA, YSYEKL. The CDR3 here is CASSQGEDEQFF. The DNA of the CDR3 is TGCGCCAGCAGCCAAGGAGAGGATGAGCAGTTCTTC.